One and the same sample provided the 26 T cell receptor beta chains below, sequenced in a study of OX40 agonist ivuxolimab in advanced cancers. Only in-frame clones appear in the TCRdb table, and some are missing; sequencing was by immunoSEQ multiplex PCR. The data show 90,000 to 130,000 clones, more than 85% seen once. This material consisted of CD4+ or CD8+ T cells sorted from blood, taken in a trial of the OX40 agonist ivuxolimab. The receptors originated from an adult with an advanced solid tumor such as melanoma, head and neck, liver or kidney cancer.

This chain joins TRBV6-1 and TRBJ1-1, with a tentative D call TRBD1 (6 bases). The V gene lost 9 bases and the J gene lost 2 bases, with 16 bases spanning the gap. Germline assignment: CDR1 MNHNS and CDR2 SASEGT. This CDR3 is built from 14 residues. The CDR3 DNA reads as TGTGCCAGTACTCAGGGGCTCCGTAACACTGAAGCTTTCTTT. It codes for CASTQGLRNTEAFF.

V gene TRBV30 combines with J gene TRBJ2-3, with 9 positions matching TRBD2. The CDR3 spans 15 residues. The germline V gene has CDR1 GTSNPN and CDR2 SVGIG (reference sequence). J was trimmed by 5 bases and V by 4 bases; bases with no gene match: 10. CDR3 amino acids: CAWKVAGVVRDTQYF. The CDR3 DNA is TGTGCCTGGAAAGTAGCGGGAGTGGTGAGAGATACGCAGTATTTT.

Details on this clone: The junction departs from the called germline gene at one end, perhaps through a read error. This chain's CDR3 is CASSLNSGELFF. CDR3 sequence (DNA): TGTGCTAGCAGCTTAAATTCCGGGGAGCTGTTTTTT. J is TRBJ2-2 and V is TRBV7-7; D is uncertain. Germline V gene data show CDR1 as SSHAT and CDR2 as FNYEAQ (reference sequence). The CDR3 covers 12 residues.

The V call is TRBV5-4, the J call TRBJ2-3; 14 positions match TRBD2. V shed 3 bases, J shed 4 bases, and the junction held 4 bases outside the gene matches. CDR3 size: 16 residues. Germline values: CDR1 SGHNT, CDR2 YYREEE (reference sequence). CDR3 sequence (DNA): TGTGCCAGCAGCTCCGGACTAGCGGGAGGAGCAGATACGCAGTATTTT. Encoded protein: CASSSGLAGGADTQYF.

This chain connects TRBV6-6 to TRBJ1-5; 7 nucleotides agree with TRBD1. In germline, CDR1 is MNHNY, CDR2 SVGAGI (reference sequence). The CDR3 runs 15 residues. The V segment lost 6 bases and the J segment 1 base; nucleotides outside the gene matches: 6. The CDR3 protein is CASRPTGRSNQPQHF. Here the CDR3 DNA reads TGTGCCAGCAGGCCGACAGGGAGGAGCAATCAGCCCCAGCATTTT.

The CDR3 DNA follows: TGTGCCAGCAGCTTGGTACAGAACTATGGCTACACCTTC. It yields the protein CASSLVQNYGYTF. The genes are TRBV5-6 and TRBJ1-2; no reliable D call. Germline CDR1 SGHDT, CDR2 YYEEEE. V was shortened by 0 bases and J by 2 bases, with 5 bases between the two germline ends. The CDR3 loop spans 13 amino acids.

The chain joins TRBV20-1 to TRBJ2-5; unclear D gene. Germline values: CDR1 DFQATT, CDR2 SNEGSKA (reference sequence). V was pared by 5 bases and J by 3 bases, with 7 bases between. The CDR3 length is 11 residues. CDR3 DNA: TGCAGTGCTGGATTGAAAGAGACCCAGTACTTC. Its protein product is CSAGLKETQYF.

The chain joins TRBV11-3 to TRBJ2-3, with D perhaps assigned TRBD1 or TRBD2 (5 bases each). Trimming removed 3 bases from V and 6 bases from J, with 19 bases in between. The germline CDR1 and CDR2 sequences are SGHNT and YENEEA. This CDR3 comprises 16 residues. The CDR3 loop reads CASSLGTGANYDTQYF. The CDR3 coding sequence is TGTGCCAGCAGCTTGGGCACCGGGGCTAATTACGATACGCAGTATTTT.

V and J are TRBV7-9 and TRBJ1-2; 11 bases map to TRBD1. Germline CDR1 reads SEHNR; CDR2 reads FQNEAQ (reference sequence). V dropped 8 bases and J dropped 7; count of bases not matched to a gene: 12. The CDR3 runs to 15 residues. The CDR3 nucleotides are TGTGCCAGCTCGTCGGGACAGGGGGTCTCTCGTGGCTACACCTTC. Protein sequence: CASSSGQGVSRGYTF.

The count of this clone is one. V and J are TRBV19 and TRBJ1-4; tentatively, D is TRBD1 (5 bases). CDR1 and CDR2 (germline): LNHDA, SQIVND (reference sequence). This CDR3 has 15 amino acids. Trimming stripped 6 bases from V and 7 bases from J, with 18 bases between. CDR3 in amino acids: CASSYNGVRGEKLFF. Written as DNA, the CDR3 is TGTGCCAGTAGCTATAATGGGGTAAGGGGTGAAAAACTGTTTTTT.

The rearrangement uses TRBV30 and TRBJ1-3, with unresolved D. The V and J ends lost 2 bases and 8 bases respectively, with 7 bases between them. Looked up from germline, CDR1 is GTSNPN and CDR2 is SVGIG (reference sequence). The CDR3 loop spans 11 amino acids. CDR3 bases: TGTGCCTGGAGTCCCGGGGACACCATATATTTT. Protein product: CAWSPGDTIYF.

The rearrangement joins TRBV4-1 to TRBJ2-2; D not resolved. V shed 3 bases and J shed 6 bases, with 11 bases lying between them. The germline V gene has CDR1 MGHRA and CDR2 YSYEKL. CDR3 length equals 14 residues. The CDR3 DNA sequence: TGCGCCAGCAGCCAGTCCTTTGGGCCCGGGGAGCTGTTTTTT. This translates into CASSQSFGPGELFF.

The chain couples TRBV19 to TRBJ2-5; D is perhaps TRBD1 or TRBD2 (5 bases each). The length of the CDR3 is 13 residues. Deletions cut 6 bases from V and 5 bases from J, with 13 bases between. Germline V lookup: CDR1 LNHDA, CDR2 SQIVND (reference sequence). The CDR3 DNA reads as TGTGCCAGTAGCATGGAAGAGGGGGAGACCCAGTACTTC. Translation: CASSMEEGETQYF.

This chain joins TRBV6-5 and TRBJ2-7; 8 bases map to TRBD1. In germline, CDR1 is MNHEY, CDR2 SVGAGI. J was trimmed by 6 bases and V by 7 bases; bases with no gene match: 14. The CDR3 spans 15 residues. The CDR3 spells CASKARRQGLGEQYF. The CDR3 DNA sequence: TGTGCCAGCAAAGCCCGGCGACAGGGGCTCGGCGAGCAGTACTTC.

This chain links TRBV2 with TRBJ2-5; 9 bases match TRBD1. This CDR3 is 14 amino acids long. The germline V gene has CDR1 SNHLY and CDR2 FYNNEI. The J segment lost 5 bases and the V segment lost 10 bases, leaving 11 bases of the junction unmatched. In DNA, the CDR3 is TGTGCCACTTCCGGGACAGGGTGGGGGGAGACCCAGTACTTC. It codes for CATSGTGWGETQYF.

This chain links TRBV9 with TRBJ1-4; the D is unclear. This CDR3 region has 15 residues. V was clipped by 0 bases and J by 8 bases, with 14 bases between them. Per germline, CDR1 SGDLS and CDR2 YYNGEE. Here the CDR3 DNA reads TGTGCCAGCAGCGTAGACCCTGGACGGTTAGAAAAACTGTTTTTT. Translation: CASSVDPGRLEKLFF.

This rearrangement joins TRBV7-9 to TRBJ2-7, with 13 bases fitting TRBD2. CDR3 length: 17 residues. The V gene end was trimmed by 1 base and the J gene end by 6 bases; junction bases not matched to a gene: 9. Looked up from germline, CDR1 is SEHNR and CDR2 is FQNEAQ (reference sequence). CDR3 region: CASSLDLTSGRPSEQYF. The CDR3 DNA follows: TGTGCCAGCAGCTTAGATCTGACTAGCGGGAGGCCGTCCGAGCAGTACTTC.

This chain connects TRBV6-6 to TRBJ2-1; TRBD2 matches at 8 bases. The CDR3 contains 15 residues. Germline CDR1 MNHNY, CDR2 SVGAGI (reference sequence). Losses at the gene ends were 0 bases for V and 4 bases for J; bases not matched to a gene: 2. CDR3 DNA: TGTGCCAGCAGTTACTCGAAGCGGGAGTACAATGAGCAGTTCTTC. Amino acids: CASSYSKREYNEQFF.

This chain joins TRBV6-1 and TRBJ2-7; TRBD1 is a possible D gene (5 bases). Germline V CDR1 and CDR2: MNHNS, SASEGT. This CDR3 spans 14 amino acids. Trimming left V 4 bases short and J 6 bases short, with 16 bases between. CDR3 in DNA: TGTGCCAGCAGTGCTGTGAGTACAGGTCTCGAGCAGTACTTC. This encodes CASSAVSTGLEQYF.

The chain recombines TRBV7-3 with TRBJ1-1; 10 positions match TRBD1. Trimming at V came to 4 bases and at J to 2 bases, leaving 7 bases not matched to a gene. The CDR3 length is 16 residues. The germline gives CDR1 SGHTA, CDR2 FQGTGA. The CDR3 sequence is CASSSSDRGQNTEAFF. The CDR3 DNA reads as TGTGCCAGCAGCTCATCCGACAGGGGGCAAAACACTGAAGCTTTCTTT.

The V and J genes are TRBV5-4 and TRBJ2-7; TRBD1 agrees at 10 bases. This CDR3 is 15 amino acids long. Germline lookup yields CDR1 SGHNT and CDR2 YYREEE (reference sequence). J was trimmed by 6 bases and V by 4 bases; bases with no gene match: 10. This CDR3 is CASSPETGGRSEQYF. The DNA of the CDR3 is TGTGCCAGCAGCCCAGAGACAGGGGGCAGAAGCGAGCAGTACTTC.

The rearrangement uses TRBV5-1 and TRBJ1-4, with D unclear. V gave up 0 bases and J gave up 5 bases, with 8 bases separating them. The CDR3 is made up of 14 amino acids. The V gene's germline CDR1 is SGHRS and CDR2 YFSETQ. CDR3 coding DNA: TGCGCCAGCAGCTTGGATCCCGGGAATGAAAAACTGTTTTTT. Translating it yields CASSLDPGNEKLFF.

In DNA, the CDR3 is TGCGCCAGCAGCTTGACCCCGGGACTCCAACCCTCCTACGAGCAGTACTTC. Protein sequence: CASSLTPGLQPSYEQYF. This chain uses TRBV5-1 with TRBJ2-7; TRBD2 might be the D (6 bases). V dropped 1 base and J dropped 0 bases, with 17 bases sitting between them. Germline V gene sequence: CDR1 SGHRS, CDR2 YFSETQ. The CDR3 has 17 amino acids.

A note on this clone: This sample includes further DNA sequences coding for the same CDR3. V is TRBV11-2 and J is TRBJ1-1; no clear D gene. Germline lookup yields CDR1 SGHAT and CDR2 FQNNGV. This CDR3 contains 13 residues. Deletions cut 1 base from V and 2 bases from J, with 5 bases between. Written as DNA, the CDR3 is TGTGCCAGCAGCTTAGTAGCTAACACTGAAGCTTTCTTT. This codes for CASSLVANTEAFF.

This clone occurred once. The V gene is TRBV29-1, the J gene TRBJ2-7; D might be TRBD1 or TRBD2, each matching 5 bases. Germline loops: CDR1 SQVTM, CDR2 ANQGSEA. The CDR3 totals 13 residues. Trimming cost V 7 bases and J 2 bases, with 15 bases left between them. CDR3 bases: TGCAGCGCCGAGGGGCAGACTCCCTACGAGCAGTACTTC. As protein: CSAEGQTPYEQYF.

The chain combines TRBV5-1 with TRBJ2-6; TRBD1 matches at 7 bases. Germline-derived CDR1 and CDR2 are SGHRS and YFSETQ. CDR3 length: 18 amino acids. With 0 bases clipped from V and 1 base from J, the junction kept 7 bases outside the gene matches. CDR3 sequence (DNA): TGCGCCAGCAGCTTGGCCGAGGGGGCGGTTTCTGGGGCCAACGTCCTGACTTTC. Residues: CASSLAEGAVSGANVLTF.